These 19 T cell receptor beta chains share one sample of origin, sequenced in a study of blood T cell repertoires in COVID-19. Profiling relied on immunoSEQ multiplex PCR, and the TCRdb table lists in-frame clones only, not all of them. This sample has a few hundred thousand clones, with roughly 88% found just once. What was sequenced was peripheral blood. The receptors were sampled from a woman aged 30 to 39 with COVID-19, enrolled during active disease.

The DNA for the CDR3 is TGTGCCAGCAGGGCTTATCTACTTAGCGGGAAAGAAGGTGAGCAGTTCTTC. Translated, it gives CASRAYLLSGKEGEQFF. The chain recombines TRBV2 with TRBJ2-1, with TRBD2 identical over 8 bases. J was trimmed by 9 bases and V by 6 bases; bases with no gene match: 19. From germline, CDR1 is SNHLY and CDR2 FYNNEI. The CDR3 covers 17 residues.

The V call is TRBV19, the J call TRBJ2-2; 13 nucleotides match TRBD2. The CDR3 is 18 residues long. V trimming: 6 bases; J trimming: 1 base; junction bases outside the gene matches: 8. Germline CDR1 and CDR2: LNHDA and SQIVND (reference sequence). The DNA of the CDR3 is TGTGCCAGTAGCGACCCCGGACTAGCGGGAGAGAACACCGGGGAGCTGTTTTTT. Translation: CASSDPGLAGENTGELFF.

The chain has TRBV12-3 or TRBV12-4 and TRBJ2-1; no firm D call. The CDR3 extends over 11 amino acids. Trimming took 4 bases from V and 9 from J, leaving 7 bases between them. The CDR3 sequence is CASSSTGEQFF. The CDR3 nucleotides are TGTGCCAGCAGTTCGACGGGTGAGCAGTTCTTC.

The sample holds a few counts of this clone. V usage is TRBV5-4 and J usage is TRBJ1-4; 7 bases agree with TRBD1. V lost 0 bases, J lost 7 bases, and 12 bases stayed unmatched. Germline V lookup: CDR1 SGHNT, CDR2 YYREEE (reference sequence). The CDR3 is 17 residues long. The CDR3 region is CASSLGQGGAKGEKLFF. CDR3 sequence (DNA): TGTGCCAGCAGCTTGGGGCAAGGGGGCGCCAAGGGTGAAAAACTGTTTTTT.

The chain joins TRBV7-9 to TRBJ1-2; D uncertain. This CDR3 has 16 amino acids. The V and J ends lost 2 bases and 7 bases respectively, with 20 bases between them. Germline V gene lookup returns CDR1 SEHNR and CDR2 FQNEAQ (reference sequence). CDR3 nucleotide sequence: TGTGCCAGCAGCTTACGGACCGCGGGAGGGTGGGTTGGCTACACCTTC. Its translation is CASSLRTAGGWVGYTF.

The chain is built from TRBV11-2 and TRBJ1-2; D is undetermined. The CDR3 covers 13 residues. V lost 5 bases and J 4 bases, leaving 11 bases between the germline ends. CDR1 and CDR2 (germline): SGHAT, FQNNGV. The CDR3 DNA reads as TGTGCCAGCAGCCCCGGGAACGTCTATGGCTACACCTTC. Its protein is CASSPGNVYGYTF.

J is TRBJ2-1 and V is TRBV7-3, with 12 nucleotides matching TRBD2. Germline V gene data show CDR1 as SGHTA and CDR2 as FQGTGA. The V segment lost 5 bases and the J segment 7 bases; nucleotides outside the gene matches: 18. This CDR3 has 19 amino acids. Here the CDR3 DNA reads TGTGCCAGCAGCGCCTCCCCCGGGTCTAGCGGGAGGGCAGTTAATGAGCAGTTCTTC. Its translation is CASSASPGSSGRAVNEQFF. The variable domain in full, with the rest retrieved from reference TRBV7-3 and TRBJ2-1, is GAGVSQTPSNKVTEKGKYVELRCDPISGHTALYWYRQSLGQGPEFLIYFQGTGAADDSGLPNDRFFAVRPEGSVSTLKIQRTERGDSAVYLCASSASPGSSGRAVNEQFFGPGTRLTVL.

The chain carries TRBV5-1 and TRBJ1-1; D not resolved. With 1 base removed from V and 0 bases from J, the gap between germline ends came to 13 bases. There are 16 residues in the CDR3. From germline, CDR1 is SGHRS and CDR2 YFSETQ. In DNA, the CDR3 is TGCGCCAGCAGCTTGTTCGGTCTGGAGCTGAACACTGAAGCTTTCTTT. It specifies CASSLFGLELNTEAFF.

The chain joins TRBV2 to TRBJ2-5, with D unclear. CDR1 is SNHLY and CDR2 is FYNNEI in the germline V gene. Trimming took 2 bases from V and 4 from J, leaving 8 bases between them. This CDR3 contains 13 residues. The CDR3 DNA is TGTGCCAGCAGTGAATTACGGGTAGAGACCCAGTACTTC. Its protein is CASSELRVETQYF.

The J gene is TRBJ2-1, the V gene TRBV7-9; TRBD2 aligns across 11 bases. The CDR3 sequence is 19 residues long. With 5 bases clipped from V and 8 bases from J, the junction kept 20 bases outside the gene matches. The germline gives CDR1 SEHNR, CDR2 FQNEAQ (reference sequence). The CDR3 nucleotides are TGTGCCAGCAGCCAGACCGGGTACGGACTAGCGGGTGAAAGGGATGAGCAGTTCTTC. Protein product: CASSQTGYGLAGERDEQFF.

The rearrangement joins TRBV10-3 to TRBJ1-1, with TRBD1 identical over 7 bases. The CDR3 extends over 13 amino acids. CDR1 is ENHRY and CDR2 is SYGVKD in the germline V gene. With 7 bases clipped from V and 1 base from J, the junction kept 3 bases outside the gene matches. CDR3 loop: CAITRTGNTEAFF. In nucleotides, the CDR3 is TGTGCCATCACCCGGACAGGGAACACTGAAGCTTTCTTT.

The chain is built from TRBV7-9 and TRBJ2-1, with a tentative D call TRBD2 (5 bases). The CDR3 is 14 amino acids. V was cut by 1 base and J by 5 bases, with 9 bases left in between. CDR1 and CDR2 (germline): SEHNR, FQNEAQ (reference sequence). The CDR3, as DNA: TGTGCCAGCAGCTTAGTACTAGTCCACAATGAGCAGTTCTTC. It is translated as CASSLVLVHNEQFF.

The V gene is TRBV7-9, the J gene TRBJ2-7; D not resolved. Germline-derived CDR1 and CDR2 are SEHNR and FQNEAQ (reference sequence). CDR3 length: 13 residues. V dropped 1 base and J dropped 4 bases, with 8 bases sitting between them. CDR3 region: CASSLDSQYEQYF. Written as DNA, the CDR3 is TGTGCCAGCAGCTTAGATTCACAGTACGAGCAGTACTTC.

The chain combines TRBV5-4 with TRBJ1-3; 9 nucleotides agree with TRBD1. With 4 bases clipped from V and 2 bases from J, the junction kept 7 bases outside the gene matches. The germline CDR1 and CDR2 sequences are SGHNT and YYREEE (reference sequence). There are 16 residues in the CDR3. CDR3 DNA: TGTGCCAGCAGCCCGGGACAGGGAAGGGCTGGAAACACCATATATTTT. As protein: CASSPGQGRAGNTIYF.

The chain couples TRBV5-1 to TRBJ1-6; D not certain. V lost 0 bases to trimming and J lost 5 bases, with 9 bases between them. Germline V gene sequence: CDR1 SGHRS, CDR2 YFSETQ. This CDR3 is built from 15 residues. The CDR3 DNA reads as TGCGCCAGCAGCTTGGAAGCGGGAGATAATTCACCCCTCCACTTT. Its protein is CASSLEAGDNSPLHF.

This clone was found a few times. The CDR3 bases are TGTGCCAGCAGGTTGGGCGGTAGGACAAACACTGAAGCTTTCTTT. Translating it yields CASRLGGRTNTEAFF. J is TRBJ1-1 and V is TRBV7-9, with D possibly matching TRBD1 (5 bases). From germline, CDR1 is SEHNR and CDR2 FQNEAQ (reference sequence). V lost 6 bases and J 2 bases, leaving 16 bases between the germline ends. This CDR3 has 15 residues.

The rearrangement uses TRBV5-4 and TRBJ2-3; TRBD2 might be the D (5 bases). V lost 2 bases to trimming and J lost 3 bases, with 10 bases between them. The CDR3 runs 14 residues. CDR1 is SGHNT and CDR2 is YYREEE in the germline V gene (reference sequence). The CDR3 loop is CASSLVRDTDTQYF. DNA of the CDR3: TGTGCCAGCAGCTTAGTGAGGGATACAGATACGCAGTATTTT.

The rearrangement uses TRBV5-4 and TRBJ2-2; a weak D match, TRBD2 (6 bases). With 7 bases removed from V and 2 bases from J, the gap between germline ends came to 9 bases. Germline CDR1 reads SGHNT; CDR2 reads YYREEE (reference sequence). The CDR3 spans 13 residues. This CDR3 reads CASQGGNTGELFF. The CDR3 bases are TGTGCCAGCCAGGGAGGAAACACCGGGGAGCTGTTTTTT.

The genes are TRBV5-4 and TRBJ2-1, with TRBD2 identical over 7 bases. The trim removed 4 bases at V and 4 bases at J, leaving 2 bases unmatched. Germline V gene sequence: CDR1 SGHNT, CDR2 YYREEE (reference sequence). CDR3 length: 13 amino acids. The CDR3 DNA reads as TGTGCCAGCAGCCATAGCGGGTACAATGAGCAGTTCTTC. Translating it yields CASSHSGYNEQFF.